This is a list of T cell receptor beta chains from one sample in a study of blood T cell repertoires in COVID-19. The assay was immunoSEQ multiplex PCR, and TCRdb's table has in-frame clones only and misses some. Altogether around 150,000 clones are present, around 85% being singletons, with the ten largest covering about 3%. The specimen sequenced was peripheral blood. Source of these receptors: a human donor with acute or convalescent COVID-19. The donor label of this sample is uncertain. Both conserved end residues are part of each CDR3.

v_call,j_call,cdr3_aa
TRBV4-2,TRBJ2-1,CASSQDGERGRSYNEQFF
TRBV27,TRBJ2-3,CASSLEPTDTQYF
TRBV20-1,TRBJ2-5,CSAPRGETQYF
TRBV11-3,TRBJ2-3,CASSLSGGRTDTQYF
TRBV19,TRBJ1-2,CASSIDLGQSANYGYTF
TRBV2,TRBJ2-5,CASKVGTAGGPETQYF
TRBV2,TRBJ1-4,CASSRTGTAMNEKLFF
TRBV9,TRBJ1-2,CASSTQTGALYGYTF
TRBV5-1,TRBJ1-4,CASSLDRDSPNEKLFF
TRBV11-2,TRBJ1-6,CASTTQQGARSPLHF
TRBV19,TRBJ1-6,CASRNDRGNSPLHF
TRBV3-1/TRBV3-2,TRBJ1-1,CASSQQIGGQGAHNEAFF
TRBV10-1,TRBJ1-1,CASTGTGRGYWDTEAFF
TRBV4-3,TRBJ2-5,CASSQESSGGTQYF